Listed here are 2 T cell receptor beta chains from one sample, sequenced in a study of blood T cells in healthy people across ages. Next came a second PCR, run for about 7 to 11 cycles, which used a sample-barcoded 5' primer along with a J-beta primer mix. TCRdb used MiXCR to reprocess the 5' RACE reads, holding one entry per CDR3 protein. The top ten hold 30% of the sample, which has about 670,000 distinct CDR3 sequences, 35% to 50% seen once. Sequenced input: blood. The receptors come from a man older than 75 in good health.

This clonotype was counted at least ten times. The chain carries TRBV29-1 and TRBJ2-3; D call uncertain. Germline-derived CDR1 and CDR2 are SQVTM and ANQGSEA. CDR3 size: 12 residues. V was pared by 4 bases and J by 3 bases, with 8 bases between. CDR3 coding DNA: TGCAGCGTTGTGTATATAACAGATACGCAGTATTTT. Its protein product is CSVVYITDTQYF.

The chain is built from TRBV6-2 or TRBV6-3 and TRBJ2-1; no clear D. Germline V CDR1 and CDR2: MNHEY, SVGEGT. The length of the CDR3 is 13 residues. V lost 2 bases, J lost 9 bases, and 11 bases lay in between. CDR3: CASSYSPVVEQFF. CDR3 nucleotides: TGTGCCAGCAGTTACAGCCCCGTAGTTGAGCAGTTCTTC.